The present T cell receptor beta chain was sequenced within a study of CD8 T cells in Susac syndrome. Between the trimmed V and J ends, which lost 2 bases and 4 bases, there was a span of 10 bases. Germline CDR1 is MDHEN and CDR2 is SYDVKM. The CDR3 sequence is 14 residues long. This clonotype was detected once. RNA in amounts of roughly 0.5 to 1 ug was reverse transcribed with random hexamers. TCRdb re-derived calls from the immunoSEQ multiplex PCR reads in MiXCR, one entry per CDR3 protein. The data hold 55,000 to 85,000 distinct CDR3 sequences, with 96% observed a single time. The chain recombines TRBV28 with TRBJ2-3; tentative D call: TRBD1 (6 bases). The source of this sequence is a human donor with multiple sclerosis. Sequenced input: CD4+ T cells from PBMCs. The CDR3 loop is CASSLGQGPDTQYF. In DNA form, the CDR3 reads TGTGCCAGCAGTTTAGGGCAGGGGCCAGATACGCAGTATTTT.